The 17 T cell receptor beta chains given below trace back to one sample, sequenced in a study of T cell responses to AZD1222 COVID-19 vaccine. Measured with immunoSEQ multiplex PCR; TCRdb has only the in-frame clones, and not every one. The sample lists 100,000 to 150,000 clones, over 75% occurring once. The sequencing used peripheral blood, collected on day 0 of AZD1222 vaccination. The origin of the receptors is an adult in good health.

The chain is built from TRBV24-1 and TRBJ2-2; 13 bases are a match to TRBD2. Germline values: CDR1 KGHDR, CDR2 SFDVKD. This CDR3 comprises 15 residues. Trimming cost V 4 bases and J 6 bases; bases outside gene matches: 1. CDR3 nucleotides: TGTGCCACCAGTGAGACTAGCGGGGGGCCCGGGGAGCTGTTTTTT. Protein: CATSETSGGPGELFF.

The chain combines TRBV11-2 with TRBJ2-5; D may be TRBD1 (6 bases). V was clipped by 5 bases and J by 7 bases, with 17 bases between them. The CDR3 spans 14 residues. Germline CDR1 SGHAT, CDR2 FQNNGV. Here the CDR3 reads CASSVSGATGTQYF. The CDR3 DNA reads as TGTGCCAGCAGCGTATCAGGGGCGACGGGGACCCAGTACTTC.

The chain carries TRBV2 and TRBJ1-4, with unresolved D. This CDR3 comprises 15 residues. Trimming cost V 7 bases and J 7 bases, with 19 bases left between them. Germline lookup yields CDR1 SNHLY and CDR2 FYNNEI. The CDR3 DNA reads as TGTGCCAGCACCCAAGGGCTCCCCGCCGGTGAAAAACTGTTTTTT. It codes for CASTQGLPAGEKLFF. The whole variable domain, remainder taken from reference TRBV2 and TRBJ1-4, is EPEVTQTPSHQVTQMGQEVILRCVPISNHLYFYWYRQILGQKVEFLVSFYNNEISEKSEIFDDQFSVERPDGSNFTLKIRSTKLEDSAMYFCASTQGLPAGEKLFFGSGTQLSVL.

V usage is TRBV18 and J usage is TRBJ1-5; no clear D gene. Germline values: CDR1 KGHSH, CDR2 LQKENI. V lost 4 bases to trimming and J lost 0 bases, with 13 bases between them. The CDR3 runs to 16 residues. Here the CDR3 DNA reads TGTGCCAGCTCACAATCACAGAGAAATAGCAATCAGCCCCAGCATTTT. Amino acid sequence: CASSQSQRNSNQPQHF. Using reference TRBV18 and TRBJ1-5 for the parts outside the CDR3, the full variable domain is NAGVMQNPRHLVRRRGQEARLRCSPMKGHSHVYWYRQLPEEGLKFMVYLQKENIIDESGMPKERFSAEFPKEGPSILRIQQVVRGDSAAYFCASSQSQRNSNQPQHFGDGTRLSIL.

The chain recombines TRBV5-1 with TRBJ2-7; 7 bases are a match to TRBD1. V lost 5 bases, J lost 3 bases, and 8 bases stayed unmatched. Germline V CDR1 and CDR2: SGHRS, YFSETQ. The CDR3 covers 14 residues. The CDR3 here is CASSPDREVYEQYF. The CDR3 nucleotides are TGCGCCAGCAGTCCCGACAGGGAAGTCTACGAGCAGTACTTC.

The V call is TRBV5-1, the J call TRBJ2-2; 8 bases agree with TRBD1. V lost 3 bases, J lost 1 base, and 8 bases stayed unmatched. CDR1 SGHRS and CDR2 YFSETQ come from the germline V gene. The CDR3 is 17 residues long. The CDR3 DNA is TGCGCCAGCAGCTCGAATGGGGGACAGGTGAACACCGGGGAGCTGTTTTTT. It translates to CASSSNGGQVNTGELFF. The variable domain in full, with the rest retrieved from reference TRBV5-1 and TRBJ2-2, is KAGVTQTPRYLIKTRGQQVTLSCSPISGHRSVSWYQQTPGQGLQFLFEYFSETQRNKGNFPGRFSGRQFSNSRSEMNVSTLELGDSALYLCASSSNGGQVNTGELFFGEGSRLTVL.

The chain has TRBV10-2 and TRBJ2-5, with 10 bases aligning to TRBD2. The V segment lost 7 bases and the J segment 2 bases; nucleotides outside the gene matches: 7. CDR3 length: 15 residues. Germline-derived CDR1 and CDR2 are WSHSY and SAAADI. CDR3 loop: CASIASGGRQETQYF. The CDR3 DNA reads as TGCGCCAGCATAGCTAGCGGGGGCCGACAAGAGACCCAGTACTTC.

J is TRBJ1-1 and V is TRBV3-1 (or the pseudogene TRBV3-2); D is perhaps TRBD1 (6 bases). CDR1 is LGHDT and CDR2 is YNNKEL in the germline V gene (reference sequence). V was clipped by 4 bases and J by 4 bases, with 13 bases between them. The CDR3 contains 14 residues. DNA of the CDR3: TGTGCCAGCAGCCTACAACAGGGTTCCACTGAAGCTTTCTTT. Its translation is CASSLQQGSTEAFF.

The J gene is TRBJ2-4, the V gene TRBV6-2 or TRBV6-3; TRBD1 might be the D (5 bases). Germline CDR1 MNHEY, CDR2 SVGEGT. The CDR3 covers 18 residues. V lost 2 bases to trimming and J lost 3 bases, with 20 bases between them. The CDR3 DNA sequence: TGTGCCAGCAGTTACCCGCCCGACAGTGCCCTTGTCAAAAACATTCAGTACTTC. Its protein product is CASSYPPDSALVKNIQYF.

This clone was seen only once. The CDR3 sequence: CASSFGLAGGPGETQYF. The CDR3 DNA reads as TGTGCCAGCAGCTTCGGACTAGCGGGAGGGCCGGGGGAGACCCAGTACTTC. V and J are TRBV9 and TRBJ2-5; TRBD2 aligns across 15 bases. Germline trimming cut 4 bases from V and 5 bases from J; bases unmatched to any gene: 9. CDR3 length: 17 residues. CDR1 is SGDLS and CDR2 is YYNGEE in the germline V gene.

The chain joins TRBV5-1 to TRBJ1-2; 7 bases map to TRBD1. The germline V gene encodes CDR1 SGHRS and CDR2 YFSETQ. After removal of 4 bases from V and 9 bases from J, the junction contained 6 bases not matched to a gene. The CDR3 extends over 12 amino acids. The CDR3 DNA sequence: TGCGCCAGCAGCACCGGACAGGTTAGCTACACCTTC. Translation: CASSTGQVSYTF.

This sequence joins TRBV12-3 or TRBV12-4 and TRBJ1-5; D uncertain. The V end was cut by 1 base, the J end by 7 bases, with 5 bases between. This CDR3 region has 12 residues. The chain's CDR3 is CASSLVGQPQHF. The CDR3 DNA reads as TGTGCCAGCAGTTTAGTGGGACAGCCCCAGCATTTT.

V and J are TRBV27 and TRBJ2-2; 10 positions match TRBD2. V shed 5 bases, J shed 7 bases, and the junction held 10 bases outside the gene matches. The CDR3 consists of 16 residues. The germline gives CDR1 MNHEY, CDR2 SMNVEV (reference sequence). In DNA form, the CDR3 reads TGTGCCAGCAGTATGGCAGCGGGGGGGCGGATCGGGGAGCTGTTTTTT. Its translation is CASSMAAGGRIGELFF.

This chain uses TRBV9 with TRBJ1-2; D uncertain. Germline V CDR1 and CDR2: SGDLS, YYNGEE. V lost 0 bases and J 2 bases, leaving 11 bases between the germline ends. The CDR3 spans 15 residues. The CDR3 sequence: CASSVVGEINYGYTF. Written as DNA, the CDR3 is TGTGCCAGCAGCGTAGTCGGGGAGATCAACTATGGCTACACCTTC.

This clone was counted only a few times. The chain combines TRBV30 with TRBJ2-7; TRBD1 agrees at 8 bases. Germline trimming cut 2 bases from V and 4 bases from J; bases unmatched to any gene: 7. Germline V lookup: CDR1 GTSNPN, CDR2 SVGIG (reference sequence). This CDR3 comprises 14 residues. CDR3 region: CAWSPRTGRYEQYF. DNA of the CDR3: TGTGCCTGGAGTCCTCGGACAGGGAGGTACGAGCAGTACTTC.

The CDR3 DNA reads TGTGCCACCAGCAGAAACCACGGACAGGGGAGGTACGAGCAGTACTTC. It is translated as CATSRNHGQGRYEQYF. V is TRBV15 and J is TRBJ2-7; 9 bases map to TRBD1. CDR1 and CDR2 from the germline V gene are LNHNV and YYDKDF (reference sequence). V gave up 2 bases and J gave up 4 bases; unmatched junction bases: 9. The CDR3 consists of 16 residues.

The V and J genes are TRBV5-4 and TRBJ1-2; D is unclear. Germline CDR1 reads SGHNT; CDR2 reads YYREEE (reference sequence). The V gene lost 0 bases and the J gene lost 2 bases, with 11 bases spanning the gap. The CDR3 is made up of 15 amino acids. Here the CDR3 DNA reads TGTGCCAGCAGCTTGGCCGAGGCGGGGAACTATGGCTACACCTTC. Translating it yields CASSLAEAGNYGYTF.